Described below is a single TCR beta chain sequence and its context. Some clones are missing from TCRdb's copy, which holds only in-frame ones; the method was immunoSEQ multiplex PCR. Of 700,000 or so clones in the sample, approximately 83% were seen once. This sample is part of a study of shared T cell receptors in the human thymus. CDR3 length: 19 amino acids. The germline V gene encodes CDR1 SGHTA and CDR2 FQGNSA. With 1 base clipped from V and 8 bases from J, the junction kept 19 bases outside the gene matches. The same data also went into a second study, on human thymus T cells. This second report adds: Healthy Finnish infants undergoing corrective surgery for congenital heart defects were used as donors. Thymus pieces cut out during corrective heart surgery were the tissue that was used. Gene usage (both V and J) appeared biased in thymic and blood repertoires. There were highly overlapping thymic repertoires among unrelated individuals, as related research reported.

V usage is TRBV7-2 and J usage is TRBJ2-3; 9 positions agree with TRBD2. Sequencing input: thymocytes. The receptor was isolated from a girl in the first two years of life with a congenital heart defect. The CDR3, as DNA: TGTGCCAGCAGCTTAGTAGGGACTAGCAGAGCTAACCCTATTATTACGCAGTATTTT. Translating it yields CASSLVGTSRANPIITQYF.